The 4 T cell receptor beta chains listed next were all sequenced from one sample in a study of kidney transplant recipient with SARS-CoV-2 infection. MiXCR, run by TCRdb on the reads, gives a single entry per CDR3 protein. Of some 220,000 distinct CDR3 sequences in the sample, 29% were seen once. Sample: a blood sample, taken at baseline and on day 111 from a kidney transplant recipient. The receptors come from a male patient aged 25-45 years who had COVID-19 and was a kidney transplant recipient. Part of the T cells may come from the graft donor.

As for this clonotype: A read error may be the cause here, since a much bigger clone is one base away. The rearrangement uses TRBV19 and TRBJ2-1; perhaps TRBD2 as D (6 bases). The CDR3 loop spans 15 amino acids. Germline assignment: CDR1 LNHDA and CDR2 SQIVND (reference sequence). This CDR3 reads CVSSIGGSSYNEQFF. The CDR3 bases are TGTGTCAGTAGTATTGGGGGGAGTTCCTACAATGAGCAGTTCTTC.

Of note for this clonotype: A much larger clone differs by one base, so this may be a read error. The V and J genes are TRBV3-1 and TRBJ2-7; D not certain. The CDR3 extends over 17 amino acids. Trimming took off 5 bases at V and 10 bases at J, with 30 bases between the two ends. CDR1 is LGHDT, CDR2 YNNKEL, per germline (reference sequence). The chain's CDR3 is CASSAYDPISFSEAQYF. The DNA of the CDR3 is TGTGCCAGCAGCGCTTACGATCCCATTTCTTTCTCTGAGGCCCAGTACTTC.

With regard to this clonotype: This may stem from a read error, because a much larger clone lies one nucleotide away. The chain carries TRBV4-3 and TRBJ2-3; 9 bases fit TRBD2. The ends lost 0 bases at V and 6 bases at J; junction bases unmatched: 7. This CDR3 has 16 residues. Germline loops: CDR1 LGHNA, CDR2 YSLEER. The CDR3 sequence is CASSQEAGGLRDTQYF. The CDR3 DNA reads TGCGCCAGCAGCCAAGAAGCGGGAGGCCTGAGGGATACGCAGTATTTT.

This clonotype was seen repeatedly, ten times or more. The genes are TRBV20-1 and TRBJ1-1, with D tentatively TRBD1 (5 bases). This CDR3 contains 12 residues. The V gene's germline CDR1 is DFQATT and CDR2 SNEGSKA (reference sequence). Trimming removed 5 bases at V and 3 bases at J, with 10 bases between. DNA for the CDR3: TGCAGTGCTGCTGACAGAGACACTGAAGCTTTCTTT. Translated: CSAADRDTEAFF.